A selection of T cell receptor beta chains follows, all from one sample in a study of OX40 agonist ivuxolimab in advanced cancers. Method: immunoSEQ multiplex PCR; TCRdb's copy keeps in-frame clones and lacks some. The sample has approximately 30,000 clones; 75% to 90% are singletons. Sequences were derived from CD4+ or CD8+ T cells sorted from blood, sampled in a trial of the OX40 agonist ivuxolimab. The receptor source for this set is an adult with an advanced solid tumor such as melanoma, head and neck, liver or kidney cancer. CDR3s include the opening cysteine and the closing phenylalanine or tryptophan.

CDR3 protein	J gene	V gene
CASSLWGAGSYEQYF	TRBJ2-7	TRBV5-4
CASSFLLLAISTDTQYF	TRBJ2-3	TRBV5-1
CASSDRQGDIQYF	TRBJ2-4	TRBV10-1
CASSLLLDRNLYEQYF	TRBJ2-7	TRBV5-8
CAISAQGQSSNYGYTF	TRBJ1-2	TRBV10-3
CASSYSATGSVDGYTF	TRBJ1-2	TRBV6-5
CATSRAGIMNTEAFF	TRBJ1-1	TRBV15
CSVEGRDGYTF	TRBJ1-2	TRBV29-1
CASSLGGDGYTF	TRBJ1-2	TRBV7-9
CASSMGRNEQFF	TRBJ2-1	TRBV19
CASSLNGIGELFF	TRBJ2-2	TRBV7-9
CSVEGGGAGEVTEAFF	TRBJ1-1	TRBV29-1
CASSRGAIRTNSYEQYF	TRBJ2-7	TRBV28
CASSGTGGYEQYF	TRBJ2-7	TRBV2
CASSLWGGGQGAYEQYF	TRBJ2-7	TRBV28
CASSLRGGVSYEQYF	TRBJ2-7	TRBV21-1
CASSGGLQPYEQYF	TRBJ2-7	TRBV7-9
CASSQETGYEQYF	-	TRBV4-1
CASSSPTTGRYGYTF	TRBJ1-2	TRBV12-1
CSVEDLGGVYGYTF	TRBJ1-2	TRBV29-1
CASSIGQSAYEQYF	TRBJ2-7	TRBV19
CASSPNLMGNTIYF	TRBJ1-3	TRBV7-9
CASSPWAGETQYF	TRBJ2-5	TRBV9
CASSEALSSNQPQHF	TRBJ1-5	TRBV6-1
CASTASGIITDTQYF	TRBJ2-3	TRBV27
CASSDAVNEKLFF	TRBJ1-4	TRBV10-2
CASSLVGSSYEQYF	TRBJ2-7	TRBV27
CASSPYPGGNTIYF	TRBJ1-3	TRBV27
CASSFPGTHNEQFF	TRBJ2-1	TRBV27
CASSPPSETGEKLFF	TRBJ1-4	TRBV21-1
CVRGDTTFEGETQYF	TRBJ2-5	TRBV7-9
CASSLGTSVEQYF	TRBJ2-7	TRBV4-1
CASSVGQTGELFF	TRBJ2-2	TRBV9
CASSLAQKYEQYF	TRBJ2-7	TRBV7-6
CAINTGTGFYGYTF	TRBJ1-2	TRBV10-3
CASSDDQLAGISYEQYF	TRBJ2-7	TRBV2
CASPTNEQFF	TRBJ2-1	TRBV7-9
CASSVGGRALNEQFF	TRBJ2-1	TRBV9
CASSSSQMGPDTQYF	TRBJ2-3	TRBV11-2
CASSYSDTSPLGYTF	TRBJ1-2	TRBV6-5
CASSSNYRTSGSTDTQYF	TRBJ2-3	TRBV28
CASSFLPAGRNEQFF	TRBJ2-1	TRBV28
CASSLDRDNRYEQYF	TRBJ2-7	TRBV5-8
CASSYSPRGYEQYF	TRBJ2-7	TRBV6-5
CASSLGLAENEQFF	TRBJ2-1	TRBV5-1
CAAWGPTLGGELFF	TRBJ2-2	TRBV2
CASSQGPQVTPTDTQYF	TRBJ2-3	TRBV4-1
CASSQKDRYNEQFF	TRBJ2-1	TRBV23-1
CASSRSTGLDEKLFF	TRBJ1-4	TRBV19
CASSKVTGELFF	TRBJ2-2	TRBV27